Following are 9 T cell receptor beta chains from one sample sequenced in a study of blood T cell repertoires in COVID-19. Generated by immunoSEQ multiplex PCR, the TCRdb table keeps only in-frame clones and is missing some. Of a few hundred thousand clones listed, 89% were seen once; the top ten hold 4% to 5%. Sequenced sample: peripheral blood. Receptor source: a middle-aged woman who had recovered from COVID-19.

The chain links TRBV2 to TRBJ2-3; D is unresolved. The germline CDR1 and CDR2 sequences are SNHLY and FYNNEI. The length of the CDR3 is 15 residues. Trimming took 3 bases from V and 0 from J, leaving 10 bases between them. CDR3 DNA: TGTGCCAGCAGTGATTTAGTAACTAGCACAGATACGCAGTATTTT. It codes for CASSDLVTSTDTQYF.

This clone was detected a few times. The V call is TRBV5-1, the J call TRBJ1-4; 8 bases map to TRBD1. With 8 bases clipped from V and 7 bases from J, the junction kept 22 bases outside the gene matches. The CDR3 totals 18 residues. Germline lookup yields CDR1 SGHRS and CDR2 YFSETQ. CDR3 nucleotides: TGCGCCAGGCCCACCGGGACAGGAGAAAAGGAGGTGTGTGAAAAACTGTTTTTT. This translates into CARPTGTGEKEVCEKLFF.

The chain links TRBV4-3 to TRBJ2-2, with no clear D. The CDR3 contains 15 residues. Germline CDR1 and CDR2: LGHNA and YSLEER. Trimming cost V 3 bases and J 0 bases, with 8 bases left between them. CDR3 sequence (DNA): TGCGCCAGCAGCCACCCCGGGTCGAACACCGGGGAGCTGTTTTTT. Residues: CASSHPGSNTGELFF.

The chain couples TRBV5-1 to TRBJ1-1, with D unresolved. CDR1 and CDR2 from the germline V gene are SGHRS and YFSETQ. This CDR3 spans 12 amino acids. V lost 0 bases, J lost 6 bases, and 6 bases lay in between. This CDR3 reads CASSLDVSEAFF. The CDR3, as DNA: TGCGCCAGCAGCTTGGATGTCTCTGAAGCTTTCTTT.

V and J are TRBV6-5 and TRBJ1-1; 7 bases map to TRBD1. After removal of 7 bases from V and 1 base from J, the junction contained 3 bases not matched to a gene. CDR1 and CDR2 from the germline V gene are MNHEY and SVGAGI. The CDR3 runs 13 residues. The CDR3, as DNA: TGTGCCAGCATCCAGGGGGGGAACACTGAAGCTTTCTTT. Translated: CASIQGGNTEAFF.

As DNA, the CDR3 is TGTGCCACCAGTGGTCGACAGGAGTCTAGGGAGCTGTTTTTT. The encoded protein is CATSGRQESRELFF. The chain is built from TRBV24-1 and TRBJ2-2; perhaps TRBD1 as D (6 bases). This CDR3 region has 14 residues. V was shortened by 5 bases and J by 9 bases, with 15 bases between the two germline ends. The V gene's germline CDR1 is KGHDR and CDR2 SFDVKD.

The chain recombines TRBV27 with TRBJ1-2, with D maybe TRBD1 (5 bases). This CDR3 has 15 residues. V was cut by 2 bases and J by 1 base, with 11 bases left in between. Germline lookup yields CDR1 MNHEY and CDR2 SMNVEV (reference sequence). The CDR3, as DNA: TGTGCCAGCAGTTTAGGGGCCCCCCTTAACTATGGCTACACCTTC. Translated, it gives CASSLGAPLNYGYTF.

The chain carries TRBV3-1 (or the pseudogene TRBV3-2) and TRBJ2-5, with 7 bases fitting TRBD1. CDR3 length: 16 amino acids. V lost 0 bases and J lost 2; bases outside the gene matches: 6. CDR1 is LGHDT and CDR2 is YNNKEL in the germline V gene (reference sequence). Written as DNA, the CDR3 is TGTGCCAGCAGCCAAGAAGGTGGGACAGTTCAAGAGACCCAGTACTTC. It yields the protein CASSQEGGTVQETQYF.

The J gene is TRBJ2-7, the V gene TRBV5-5; 9 bases are shared with TRBD1. The CDR3 extends over 14 amino acids. Germline CDR1 SGHKS, CDR2 YYEKEE (reference sequence). J was trimmed by 6 bases and V by 3 bases; bases with no gene match: 7. The CDR3: CASSWGQGGSEQYF. In DNA, the CDR3 is TGTGCCAGCAGCTGGGGACAGGGAGGGTCCGAGCAGTACTTC.